The T cell receptor (beta chain) described here comes from a study of T cells after posttransplantation cyclophosphamide. Study-wide points: Later post-transplant blood repertoires were often dominated by donor CD8+ memory clones. Recipient CMV seropositivity and CMV reactivation strongly tracked TRB clonality.

The V gene lost 0 bases and the J gene lost 7 bases, with 9 bases spanning the gap. Germline loops: CDR1 SGHAT, CDR2 FQNNGV. The CDR3 runs 13 residues. The data were produced by immunoSEQ multiplex PCR, yet TCRdb's version contains in-frame clones alone and is incomplete. Of 4,500 to 6,000 clones in the sample, 61% were seen once. This clone has just one count. What it binds is not known. Sequencing input: memory CD8+ T cells sorted from blood. The receptor comes from a woman in her sixties or seventies in good health, CMV-negative, and a related stem cell transplant donor. The J gene is TRBJ1-1, the V gene TRBV11-2, with TRBD1 as a possible D gene (5 bases). The CDR3 DNA is TGTGCCAGCAGCTTAGATTTGGGGCGTGAAGCTTTCTTT. Its translation: CASSLDLGREAFF.